This passage covers 21 T cell receptor beta chains from one sample sequenced in a study of T cell responses to AZD1222 COVID-19 vaccine. Assay used: immunoSEQ multiplex PCR; TCRdb lists only in-frame clones, some missing. The profile shows 75,000 to 100,000 clones, around 88% of them singletons. The sample consisted of peripheral blood, taken on day 0 of AZD1222 vaccination. Receptors were obtained from an adult in good health.

The chain is built from TRBV5-1 and TRBJ1-1; perhaps TRBD1 as D (5 bases). Trimming stripped 4 bases from V and 4 bases from J, with 14 bases between. The CDR3 has 14 residues. From germline, CDR1 is SGHRS and CDR2 YFSETQ. The CDR3 region has the DNA TGCGCCAGCAGCCCGGGACTGTTGAGCACTGAAGCTTTCTTT. This encodes CASSPGLLSTEAFF.

The chain is built from TRBV7-2 and TRBJ2-4; D is uncertain. This CDR3 has 13 amino acids. Trimming pared 1 base from V and 5 bases from J, leaving 6 bases between. The germline V gene has CDR1 SGHTA and CDR2 FQGNSA. CDR3 sequence (DNA): TGTGCCAGCAGCTTAGAACAGCAAAACATTCAGTACTTC. Amino acid sequence: CASSLEQQNIQYF. Based on the CDR3 plus reference TRBV7-2 and TRBJ2-4, the full variable domain is GAGVSQSPSNKVTEKGKDVELRCDPISGHTALYWYRQSLGQGLEFLIYFQGNSAPDKSGLPSDRFSAERTGGSVSTLTIQRTQQEDSAVYLCASSLEQQNIQYFGAGTRLSVL.

This clone was seen a single time. This rearrangement joins TRBV7-3 to TRBJ2-1; 12 bases map to TRBD2. This CDR3 has 20 amino acids. CDR1 is SGHTA and CDR2 is FQGTGA in the germline V gene. V gave up 2 bases and J gave up 6 bases; unmatched junction bases: 17. The CDR3 DNA is TGTGCCAGCAGCTTAGGGCTCGGACTAGCGGGACTAGGACCCCCCAATGAGCAGTTCTTC. It codes for CASSLGLGLAGLGPPNEQFF.

The chain links TRBV5-4 to TRBJ2-7, with TRBD2 as a possible D gene (6 bases). The germline gives CDR1 SGHNT, CDR2 YYREEE (reference sequence). The CDR3 totals 15 residues. The V end was cut by 4 bases, the J end by 3 bases, with 17 bases between. The chain's CDR3 is CASSPRLEAIYEQYF. CDR3 DNA: TGTGCCAGCAGCCCCCGACTAGAGGCAATCTACGAGCAGTACTTC.

The CDR3 coding sequence is TGTGCCAGCTCACCCGGGACTGGCACTGAAGCTTTCTTT. Translation: CASSPGTGTEAFF. The chain uses TRBV18 and TRBJ1-1; perhaps TRBD1 as D (5 bases). Trimming took 3 bases from V and 4 from J, leaving 9 bases between them. The germline CDR1 and CDR2 sequences are KGHSH and LQKENI. The CDR3 loop spans 13 amino acids.

The gene calls are TRBV2 and TRBJ1-2, with no clear D. Trimming removed 4 bases at V and 6 bases at J, with 3 bases between. Looked up from germline, CDR1 is SNHLY and CDR2 is FYNNEI. The CDR3 covers 10 residues. The CDR3 reads CASSVDGYTF. The DNA for the CDR3 is TGTGCCAGCAGTGTAGATGGCTACACCTTC.

In this sample, this clone turned up once. J is TRBJ2-1 and V is TRBV14; TRBD2 matches 9 bases. Germline V lookup: CDR1 SGHDN, CDR2 FVKESK. The length of the CDR3 is 16 residues. Trimming took 3 bases from V and 1 from J; bases not matched to a gene: 4. The CDR3 DNA is TGTGCCAGCAGCCACTTTAGCGGGGGATCCTACAATGAGCAGTTCTTC. This sequence encodes CASSHFSGGSYNEQFF.

As concerns this clone: Other DNA sequences in this sample translate to the same CDR3. The rearrangement links TRBV7-2 to TRBJ2-2, with 8 nucleotides matching TRBD1. The CDR3 covers 18 residues. V shed 2 bases and J 0 bases; nucleotides not matched to a gene: 8. Germline CDR1 SGHTA, CDR2 FQGNSA. CDR3 in DNA: TGTGCCAGCAGCTTACTATCAGGACAGGGCGCGAACACCGGGGAGCTGTTTTTT. Amino acid sequence: CASSLLSGQGANTGELFF.

The chain has TRBV6-2 or TRBV6-3 and TRBJ2-7, with 7 bases matching TRBD1. The germline gives CDR1 MNHEY, CDR2 SVGEGT. This CDR3 has 16 residues. Trimming cost V 5 bases and J 3 bases; bases outside gene matches: 13. This CDR3 is CASSTGQVGSGYEQYF. The CDR3 coding sequence is TGTGCCAGCAGTACCGGACAGGTGGGTTCGGGCTACGAGCAGTACTTC.

The chain uses TRBV5-1 and TRBJ2-1, with 9 bases matching TRBD1. This CDR3 contains 18 residues. Germline trimming cut 4 bases from V and 0 bases from J; bases unmatched to any gene: 11. CDR1 is SGHRS and CDR2 is YFSETQ in the germline V gene. CDR3 residues: CASSTGTGSSSSYNEQFF. CDR3 sequence (DNA): TGCGCCAGCAGCACCGGGACAGGGAGTTCAAGCTCCTACAATGAGCAGTTCTTC.

This clone came up once. CDR3 loop: CASSYSMGGGSPLHF. For the CDR3, the DNA is TGTGCCAGCAGTTACTCGATGGGGGGAGGATCACCCCTCCACTTT. The chain links TRBV6-5 to TRBJ1-6; a possible D gene is TRBD1 (5 bases). Trimming stripped 0 bases from V and 10 bases from J, with 13 bases between. The CDR3 sequence is 15 residues long. The germline CDR1 and CDR2 sequences are MNHEY and SVGAGI.

V and J are TRBV29-1 and TRBJ1-1; 7 nucleotides match TRBD1. In germline, CDR1 is SQVTM, CDR2 ANQGSEA. J gave up 0 bases and V 7 bases, and 5 bases lay outside the gene matches. This CDR3 contains 13 residues. The CDR3 bases are TGCAGCGCCTTGGGACAGATGAACACTGAAGCTTTCTTT. Protein product: CSALGQMNTEAFF.

The chain couples TRBV7-9 to TRBJ1-2, with D possibly TRBD1 on 5 matching bases. Germline V gene data show CDR1 as SEHNR and CDR2 as FQNEAQ (reference sequence). This CDR3 is 15 amino acids long. V lost 1 base and J lost 0, with 9 bases in between. Written as DNA, the CDR3 is TGTGCCAGCAGCTTAGTGCAGGGATCTAACTATGGCTACACCTTC. It specifies CASSLVQGSNYGYTF.

In its sample, this clone was seen a few times. The gene calls are TRBV19 and TRBJ1-5, with 10 bases that match TRBD1. The CDR3 consists of 14 residues. Germline values: CDR1 LNHDA, CDR2 SQIVND (reference sequence). The J segment lost 5 bases and the V segment lost 4 bases, leaving 2 bases of the junction unmatched. CDR3 loop: CASSRTGGDQPQHF. In nucleotides, the CDR3 is TGTGCCAGTAGTAGGACAGGGGGTGATCAGCCCCAGCATTTT.

The V call is TRBV7-2, the J call TRBJ2-5; no definite D call. Trimming removed 6 bases at V and 2 bases at J, with 10 bases between. In germline, CDR1 is SGHTA, CDR2 FQGNSA. This CDR3 comprises 13 residues. CDR3 bases: TGTGCCAGCAGTGTTAGTCATCAAGAGACCCAGTACTTC. Protein product: CASSVSHQETQYF.

The V gene is TRBV7-2, the J gene TRBJ1-5; 9 bases are a match to TRBD1. V dropped 4 bases and J dropped 8; count of bases not matched to a gene: 6. The V gene's germline CDR1 is SGHTA and CDR2 FQGNSA. The CDR3 has 14 amino acids. The DNA for the CDR3 is TGTGCCAGCAGCTCCGGGACAGGGCATGAGCCCCAGCATTTT. Protein sequence: CASSSGTGHEPQHF.

The chain is built from TRBV5-6 and TRBJ2-3, with D perhaps matching TRBD2 (6 bases). V was trimmed by 6 bases and J by 6 bases, leaving 17 bases between them. CDR1 SGHDT and CDR2 YYEEEE come from the germline V gene. This CDR3 comprises 14 residues. The CDR3, as DNA: TGTGCCAGCAATACCGGGAGCCCCCGTGATACGCAGTATTTT. Amino acids: CASNTGSPRDTQYF.

This clone occurred a few times. The chain joins TRBV2 to TRBJ1-6; 7 nucleotides line up with TRBD1. CDR3 length equals 13 residues. V gave up 8 bases and J gave up 9 bases; unmatched junction bases: 7. Germline V gene sequence: CDR1 SNHLY, CDR2 FYNNEI. The CDR3 nucleotides are TGTGCCAGCCGGTGGGACAGCAGTTCACCCCTCCACTTT. Protein product: CASRWDSSSPLHF.

Turning to this clone: Other DNA sequences in the sample encode the same CDR3. The V call is TRBV7-9, the J call TRBJ2-7; TRBD2 matches 9 bases. V lost 1 base, J lost 2 bases, and 0 bases stayed unmatched. CDR1 and CDR2 (germline): SEHNR, FQNEAQ (reference sequence). The CDR3 has 14 amino acids. The CDR3 coding sequence is TGTGCCAGCAGCTTAGGCGGGGGGGCCTACGAGCAGTACTTC. It codes for CASSLGGGAYEQYF.

The chain joins TRBV4-3 to TRBJ1-4; D is uncertain. This CDR3 is 13 amino acids long. Between the trimmed V and J ends, which lost 4 bases and 5 bases, there was a span of 8 bases. Germline V gene lookup returns CDR1 LGHNA and CDR2 YSLEER. The CDR3 nucleotides read TGCGCCAGCAGCCGGGAAGGGAATGAAAAACTGTTTTTT. It translates to CASSREGNEKLFF.

The genes are TRBV5-4 and TRBJ1-3, with D maybe TRBD1 (6 bases). The germline V gene encodes CDR1 SGHNT and CDR2 YYREEE (reference sequence). The CDR3 extends over 14 amino acids. V was trimmed by 2 bases and J by 0 bases, leaving 6 bases between them. The CDR3 sequence is CASSLGGSGNTIYF. CDR3 DNA: TGTGCCAGCAGCTTAGGGGGCTCTGGAAACACCATATATTTT.